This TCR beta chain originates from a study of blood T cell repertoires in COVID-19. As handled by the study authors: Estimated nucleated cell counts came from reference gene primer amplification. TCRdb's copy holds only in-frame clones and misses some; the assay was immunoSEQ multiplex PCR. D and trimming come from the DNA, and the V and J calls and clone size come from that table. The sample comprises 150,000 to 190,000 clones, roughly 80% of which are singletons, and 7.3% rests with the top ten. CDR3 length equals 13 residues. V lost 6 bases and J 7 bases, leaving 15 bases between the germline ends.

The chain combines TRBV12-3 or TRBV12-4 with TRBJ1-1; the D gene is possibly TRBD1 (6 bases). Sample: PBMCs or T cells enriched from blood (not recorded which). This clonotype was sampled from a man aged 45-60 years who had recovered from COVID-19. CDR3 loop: CASSTRTVDEAFF. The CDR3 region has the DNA TGTGCCAGCAGCACCCGGACAGTCGATGAAGCTTTCTTT.